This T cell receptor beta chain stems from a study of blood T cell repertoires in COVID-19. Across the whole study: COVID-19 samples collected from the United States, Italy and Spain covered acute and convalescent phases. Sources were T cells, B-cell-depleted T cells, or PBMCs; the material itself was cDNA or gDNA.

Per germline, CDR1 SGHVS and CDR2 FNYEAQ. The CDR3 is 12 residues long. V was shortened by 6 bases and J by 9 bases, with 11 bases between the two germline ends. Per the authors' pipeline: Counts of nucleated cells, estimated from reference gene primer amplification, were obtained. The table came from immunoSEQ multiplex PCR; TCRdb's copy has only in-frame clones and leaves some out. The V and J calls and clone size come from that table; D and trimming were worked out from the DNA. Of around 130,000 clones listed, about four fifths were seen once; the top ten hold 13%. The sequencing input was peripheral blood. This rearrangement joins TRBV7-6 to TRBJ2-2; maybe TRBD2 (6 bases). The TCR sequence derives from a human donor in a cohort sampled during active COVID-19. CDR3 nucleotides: TGTGCCAGCAGGGGGGGTGGACGGGAGCTGTTTTTT. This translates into CASRGGGRELFF.